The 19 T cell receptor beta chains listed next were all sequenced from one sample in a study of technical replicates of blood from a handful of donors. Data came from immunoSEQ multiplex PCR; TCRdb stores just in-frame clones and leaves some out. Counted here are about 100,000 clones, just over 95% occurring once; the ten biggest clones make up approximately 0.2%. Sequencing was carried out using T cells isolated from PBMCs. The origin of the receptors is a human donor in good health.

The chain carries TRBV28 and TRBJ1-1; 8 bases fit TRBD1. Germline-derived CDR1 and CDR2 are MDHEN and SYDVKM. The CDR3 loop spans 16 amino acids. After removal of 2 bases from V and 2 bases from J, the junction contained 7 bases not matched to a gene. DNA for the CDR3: TGTGCCAGCAGTTTAGGGGCCACAGGGGGTAACACTGAAGCTTTCTTT. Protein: CASSLGATGGNTEAFF. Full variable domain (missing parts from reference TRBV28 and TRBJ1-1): DVKVTQSSRYLVKRTGEKVFLECVQDMDHENMFWYRQDPGLGLRLIYFSYDVKMKEKGDIPEGYSVSREKKERFSLILESASTNQTSMYLCASSLGATGGNTEAFFGQGTRLTVV.

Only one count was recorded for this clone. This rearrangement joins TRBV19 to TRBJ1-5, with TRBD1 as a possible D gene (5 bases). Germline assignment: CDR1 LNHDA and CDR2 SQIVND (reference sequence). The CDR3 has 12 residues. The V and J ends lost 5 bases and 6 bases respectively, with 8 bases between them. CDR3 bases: TGTGCCAGTAGTCTTCAGGGTCAGCCCCAGCATTTT. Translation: CASSLQGQPQHF.

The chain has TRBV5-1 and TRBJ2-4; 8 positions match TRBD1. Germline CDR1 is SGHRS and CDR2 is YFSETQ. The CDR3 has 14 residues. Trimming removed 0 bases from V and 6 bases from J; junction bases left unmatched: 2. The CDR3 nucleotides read TGCGCCAGCAGCTTGGGGACAGGGATAAACATTCAGTACTTC. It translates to CASSLGTGINIQYF.

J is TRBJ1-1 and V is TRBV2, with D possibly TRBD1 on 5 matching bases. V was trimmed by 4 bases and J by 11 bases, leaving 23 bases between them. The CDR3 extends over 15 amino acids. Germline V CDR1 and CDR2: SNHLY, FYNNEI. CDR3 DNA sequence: TGTGCCAGCAGTGGGGGAGCCGGGCAGGGAGGGAGGGCTTTCTTT. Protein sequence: CASSGGAGQGGRAFF.

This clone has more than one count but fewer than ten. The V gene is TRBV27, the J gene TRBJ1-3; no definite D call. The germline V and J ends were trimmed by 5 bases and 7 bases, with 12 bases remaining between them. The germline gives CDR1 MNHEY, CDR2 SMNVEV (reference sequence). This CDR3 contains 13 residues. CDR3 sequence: CASSTPSGNTIYF. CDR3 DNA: TGTGCCAGCAGTACTCCCTCGGGGAACACCATATATTTT.

This CDR3 is CASSERDGSSTDTQYF. Here the CDR3 DNA reads TGTGCCAGCAGTGAGAGGGATGGGTCGAGCACAGATACGCAGTATTTT. The rearrangement links TRBV6-4 to TRBJ2-3, with D possibly being TRBD2 (5 bases). The V and J ends lost 3 bases and 0 bases respectively, with 13 bases between them. Looked up from germline, CDR1 is MRHNA and CDR2 is SNTAGT. The CDR3 runs to 16 residues.

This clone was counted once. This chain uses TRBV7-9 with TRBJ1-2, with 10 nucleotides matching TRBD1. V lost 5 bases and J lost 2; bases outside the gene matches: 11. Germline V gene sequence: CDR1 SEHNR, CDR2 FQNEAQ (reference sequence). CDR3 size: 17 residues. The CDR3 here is CASSEGTGAFENYGYTF. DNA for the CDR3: TGTGCCAGCAGCGAGGGGACAGGGGCATTTGAAAACTATGGCTACACCTTC.

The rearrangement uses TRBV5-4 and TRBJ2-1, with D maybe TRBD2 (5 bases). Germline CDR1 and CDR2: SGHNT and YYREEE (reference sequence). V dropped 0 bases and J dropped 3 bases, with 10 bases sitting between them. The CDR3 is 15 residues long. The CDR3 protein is CASSLGPSLYNEQFF. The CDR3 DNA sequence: TGTGCCAGCAGCTTGGGCCCTAGCCTCTACAATGAGCAGTTCTTC. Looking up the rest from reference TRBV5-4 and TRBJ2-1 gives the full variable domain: ETGVTQSPTHLIKTRGQQVTLRCSSQSGHNTVSWYQQALGQGPQFIFQYYREEENGRGNFPPRFSGLQFPNYSSELNVNALELDDSALYLCASSLGPSLYNEQFFGPGTRLTVL.

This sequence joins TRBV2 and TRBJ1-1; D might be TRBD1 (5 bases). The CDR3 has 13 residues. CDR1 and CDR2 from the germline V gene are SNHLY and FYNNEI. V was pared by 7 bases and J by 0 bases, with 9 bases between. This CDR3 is CASTRGVNTEAFF. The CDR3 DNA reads TGTGCCAGCACCCGGGGGGTGAACACTGAAGCTTTCTTT.

CDR3 region: CASRNTGTYEQYF. The CDR3, as DNA: TGTGCCAGCAGGAATACAGGTACCTACGAGCAGTACTTC. The rearrangement uses TRBV11-2 and TRBJ2-7, with D tentatively TRBD1 (5 bases). The CDR3 contains 13 residues. Trimming cost V 6 bases and J 2 bases, with 11 bases left between them. Germline CDR1 is SGHAT and CDR2 is FQNNGV.

CDR3 amino acids: CASSNQVTSGLYF. The CDR3 nucleotides read TGTGCCAGCAGCAATCAGGTGACTAGCGGGTTGTACTTC. This chain joins TRBV2 and TRBJ2-7, with 10 bases that match TRBD2. Trimming removed 6 bases from V and 12 bases from J; junction bases left unmatched: 11. The CDR3 sequence is 13 residues long. Germline CDR1 is SNHLY and CDR2 is FYNNEI.

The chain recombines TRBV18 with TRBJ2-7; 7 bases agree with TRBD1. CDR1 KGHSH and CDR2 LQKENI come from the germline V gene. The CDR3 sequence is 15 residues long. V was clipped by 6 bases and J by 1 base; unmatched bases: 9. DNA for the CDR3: TGTGCCAGCTCGCTGGGACAGAGTAAATCCTACGAGCAGTACTTC. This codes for CASSLGQSKSYEQYF. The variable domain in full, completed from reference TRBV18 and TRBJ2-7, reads NAGVMQNPRHLVRRRGQEARLRCSPMKGHSHVYWYRQLPEEGLKFMVYLQKENIIDESGMPKERFSAEFPKEGPSILRIQQVVRGDSAAYFCASSLGQSKSYEQYFGPGTRLTVT.

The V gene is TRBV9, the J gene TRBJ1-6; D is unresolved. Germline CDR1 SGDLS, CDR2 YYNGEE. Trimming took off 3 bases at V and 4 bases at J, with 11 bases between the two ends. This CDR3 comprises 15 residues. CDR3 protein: CASSALADYNSPLHF. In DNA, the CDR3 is TGTGCCAGCAGCGCCCTCGCGGATTATAATTCACCCCTCCACTTT.

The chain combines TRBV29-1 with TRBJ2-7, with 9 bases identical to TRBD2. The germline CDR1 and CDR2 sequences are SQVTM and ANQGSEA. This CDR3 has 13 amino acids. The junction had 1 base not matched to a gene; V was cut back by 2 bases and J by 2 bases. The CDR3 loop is CSVESGGPYEQYF. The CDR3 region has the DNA TGCAGCGTTGAAAGCGGGGGGCCCTACGAGCAGTACTTC.

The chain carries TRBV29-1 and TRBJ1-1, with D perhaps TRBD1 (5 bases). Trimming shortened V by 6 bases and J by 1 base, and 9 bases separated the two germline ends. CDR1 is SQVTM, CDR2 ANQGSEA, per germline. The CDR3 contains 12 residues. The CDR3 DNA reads TGCAGCGTCGGGGGTAAGAACACTGAAGCTTTCTTT. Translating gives CSVGGKNTEAFF.

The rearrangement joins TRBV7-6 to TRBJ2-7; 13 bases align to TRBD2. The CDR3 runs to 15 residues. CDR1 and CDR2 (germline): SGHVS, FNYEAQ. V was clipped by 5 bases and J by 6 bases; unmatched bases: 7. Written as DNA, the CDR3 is TGTGCCAGCAGCCCCGGGACTAGCGGGACGGGCGAGCAGTACTTC. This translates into CASSPGTSGTGEQYF.

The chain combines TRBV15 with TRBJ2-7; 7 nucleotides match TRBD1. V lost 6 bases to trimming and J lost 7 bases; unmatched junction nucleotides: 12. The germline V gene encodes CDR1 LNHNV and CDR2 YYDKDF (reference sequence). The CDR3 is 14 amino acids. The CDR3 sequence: CATRSGTEGYEQYF. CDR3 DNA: TGTGCCACCAGATCAGGGACAGAGGGTTATGAGCAGTACTTC.

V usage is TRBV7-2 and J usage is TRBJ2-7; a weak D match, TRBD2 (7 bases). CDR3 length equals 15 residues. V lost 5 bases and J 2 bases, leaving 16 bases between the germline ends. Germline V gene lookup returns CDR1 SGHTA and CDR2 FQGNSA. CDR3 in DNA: TGTGCCAGCAGCGCTGTTGGGGGGGCCGCCTACGAGCAGTACTTC. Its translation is CASSAVGGAAYEQYF.

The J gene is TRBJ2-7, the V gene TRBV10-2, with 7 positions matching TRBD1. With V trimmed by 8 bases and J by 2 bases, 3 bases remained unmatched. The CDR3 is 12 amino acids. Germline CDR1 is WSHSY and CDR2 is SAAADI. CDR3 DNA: TGCGCCAGCCTACAGGGGACCTACGAGCAGTACTTC. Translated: CASLQGTYEQYF.